Each of the 20 T cell receptor beta chains below was sequenced from the same sample in a study of blood T cell repertoires in COVID-19. Here immunoSEQ multiplex PCR was the method, and the copy in TCRdb shows in-frame clones only, minus some. The sample holds about 59,000 clones; over 75% are singletons and the top ten take less than 10%. The sample comprised peripheral blood. These receptors were collected from a human donor in a cohort sampled during active COVID-19.

V gene TRBV5-1 combines with J gene TRBJ2-5, with 9 bases matching TRBD1. Trimming took 4 bases from V and 4 from J; bases not matched to a gene: 5. CDR1 SGHRS and CDR2 YFSETQ come from the germline V gene. The CDR3 has 14 amino acids. CDR3 coding DNA: TGCGCCAGCAGCCTGGGACAGGGAAGAGAGACCCAGTACTTC. Translation: CASSLGQGRETQYF.

The rearrangement uses TRBV6-2 or TRBV6-3 and TRBJ2-1; 8 bases align to TRBD2. CDR3 length: 13 residues. Per germline, CDR1 MNHEY and CDR2 SVGEGT. After removal of 6 bases from V and 8 bases from J, the junction contained 6 bases not matched to a gene. CDR3 DNA: TGTGCCAGCAGCCCGGGACTAGTTCATGAGCAGTTCTTC. Residues: CASSPGLVHEQFF.

The CDR3 DNA reads as TGTGCCAGCAGCTTACGGGAAGGTGACACTGAAGCTTTCTTT. Amino acids: CASSLREGDTEAFF. The gene calls are TRBV7-8 and TRBJ1-1; D unclear. Germline V gives CDR1 SGHVS, CDR2 FQNEAQ. Between the trimmed V and J ends, which lost 2 bases and 3 bases, there was a span of 10 bases. The CDR3 length is 14 residues.

The chain joins TRBV21-1 to TRBJ1-2. TRBV21-1 is a pseudogene locus. The CDR3 consists of 14 residues. This CDR3 reads CASSQLRVVYGYTF. CDR3 nucleotides: TGTGCCAGCAGCCAACTCCGGGTCGTCTATGGCTACACCTTC.

This clone showed up just a few times. The V gene is TRBV4-2, the J gene TRBJ2-1; the match to TRBD2 covers 12 bases. Germline CDR1 LGHNA, CDR2 YNFKEQ. CDR3 size: 15 residues. After removal of 0 bases from V and 12 bases from J, the junction contained 6 bases not matched to a gene. CDR3: CASSQDGLAGGLQFF. In nucleotides, the CDR3 is TGTGCCAGCAGCCAAGATGGTCTAGCGGGAGGGTTGCAGTTCTTC.

The chain uses TRBV7-9 and TRBJ1-1, with D maybe TRBD1 (5 bases). The CDR3 covers 15 residues. V was shortened by 3 bases and J by 7 bases, with 18 bases between the two germline ends. CDR1 SEHNR and CDR2 FQNEAQ come from the germline V gene (reference sequence). In nucleotides, the CDR3 is TGTGCCAGCAGCTTGGGGGGACGGTACGATCTTGAAGCTTTCTTT. It encodes CASSLGGRYDLEAFF.

The chain couples TRBV23-1 to TRBJ2-7; 14 bases agree with TRBD2. TRBV23-1 is identified as an open reading frame with a role that is uncertain. This CDR3 contains 24 residues. J lost 3 bases, V lost 4 bases, and 29 bases had no gene match. The CDR3 coding sequence is TGCGCCAGCAGTCCCTCCGTACTTTGCCAGGGGCGGCGGGAAGGACTAGCGGGAGGCTACGAGCAGTACTTC. This translates into CASSPSVLCQGRREGLAGGYEQYF.

This clone showed up just once. V is TRBV5-6 and J is TRBJ2-7, with unresolved D. CDR1 is SGHDT and CDR2 is YYEEEE in the germline V gene. The CDR3 covers 12 residues. The V end was cut by 0 bases, the J end by 3 bases, with 4 bases between. The CDR3 sequence: CASSLGHYEQYF. CDR3 DNA: TGTGCCAGCAGCTTGGGGCACTACGAGCAGTACTTC.

The V and J genes are TRBV30 and TRBJ2-6, with no clear D. V was clipped by 0 bases and J by 4 bases, with 4 bases between them. Germline CDR1 and CDR2: GTSNPN and SVGIG (reference sequence). The CDR3 has 13 residues. The CDR3 DNA sequence: TGTGCCTGGAGTGTAAGCGGGGCCAACGTCCTGACTTTC. Translation: CAWSVSGANVLTF.

The V call is TRBV6-2 or TRBV6-3, the J call TRBJ2-7; 9 nucleotides align to TRBD2. The CDR3 extends over 15 amino acids. In germline, CDR1 is MNHEY, CDR2 SVGEGT. Trimming cost V 4 bases and J 0 bases; bases outside gene matches: 4. CDR3 sequence reads: CASSSYSGSSYEQYF. The CDR3 nucleotides are TGTGCCAGCAGTTCGTATAGCGGGAGCTCCTACGAGCAGTACTTC.

In its sample, this clone was seen a few times. The V call is TRBV24-1, the J call TRBJ1-2; 11 bases match TRBD1. The length of the CDR3 is 15 residues. CDR1 and CDR2 (germline): KGHDR, SFDVKD. V shed 5 bases and J 3 bases; nucleotides not matched to a gene: 4. The CDR3 DNA is TGTGCCACCAGTGGTCCGGGACAGGGGGACTATGGCTACACCTTC. It specifies CATSGPGQGDYGYTF.

V is TRBV5-1 and J is TRBJ2-5; TRBD2 might be the D (5 bases). V was cut by 3 bases and J by 5 bases, with 8 bases left in between. The CDR3 runs 12 residues. Looked up from germline, CDR1 is SGHRS and CDR2 is YFSETQ. CDR3 bases: TGCGCCAGCAGCTCCCAGCGGGAGACCCAGTACTTC. Amino acids: CASSSQRETQYF.

The CDR3 DNA reads as TGCAGCGTTGAAGGTAGTAGCGGGAGGAACAATGAGCAGTTCTTC. Amino acids: CSVEGSSGRNNEQFF. V usage is TRBV29-1 and J usage is TRBJ2-1, with 10 bases identical to TRBD2. With V trimmed by 1 base and J by 5 bases, 5 bases remained unmatched. Germline CDR1 SQVTM, CDR2 ANQGSEA. CDR3 size: 15 residues.

The chain uses TRBV27 and TRBJ2-7; 10 positions match TRBD2. The CDR3 is made up of 16 amino acids. The germline V gene encodes CDR1 MNHEY and CDR2 SMNVEV (reference sequence). Unmatched junction bases numbered 12, after V lost 5 bases and J lost 5 bases. CDR3 DNA sequence: TGTGCCAGCAGTGGCCACTCTAGCGGGAGTTCCCACGAGCAGTACTTC. Translated: CASSGHSSGSSHEQYF.

J is TRBJ1-6 and V is TRBV9; perhaps TRBD1 as D (5 bases). The CDR3 totals 15 residues. V gave up 4 bases and J gave up 8 bases, with 16 bases separating them. Germline lookup yields CDR1 SGDLS and CDR2 YYNGEE. CDR3: CASSPRHGGDSPLHF. Here the CDR3 DNA reads TGTGCCAGCAGCCCCCGCCACGGGGGGGATTCACCCCTCCACTTT.

V and J are TRBV7-2 and TRBJ2-7; TRBD2 is a possible D gene (6 bases). The V end lost 2 bases, the J end lost 2 bases, and 10 bases lay between the germline ends. The germline gives CDR1 SGHTA, CDR2 FQGNSA. CDR3 length equals 14 residues. The CDR3 is CASSLRERAYEQYF. DNA for the CDR3: TGTGCCAGCAGCTTACGGGAGAGGGCCTACGAGCAGTACTTC.

This chain joins TRBV7-9 and TRBJ1-4; 12 bases map to TRBD1. V shed 5 bases, J shed 7 bases, and the junction held 5 bases outside the gene matches. The CDR3 consists of 15 residues. Looked up from germline, CDR1 is SEHNR and CDR2 is FQNEAQ (reference sequence). The CDR3 region is CASSPGTGGLEKLFF. CDR3 nucleotides: TGTGCCAGCAGCCCCGGGACAGGGGGCCTTGAAAAACTGTTTTTT.

The V gene is TRBV27, the J gene TRBJ2-1, with D possibly being TRBD2 (6 bases). Trimming shortened V by 5 bases and J by 7 bases, and 15 bases separated the two germline ends. Looked up from germline, CDR1 is MNHEY and CDR2 is SMNVEV (reference sequence). The CDR3 contains 14 residues. The CDR3 nucleotides read TGTGCCAGCAGTATATTAGCGGTAGGGAATGAGCAGTTCTTC. Translated, it gives CASSILAVGNEQFF.

The gene calls are TRBV10-1 and TRBJ2-5; no clear D. Between the trimmed V and J ends, which lost 11 bases and 5 bases, there was a span of 15 bases. Germline assignment: CDR1 WNHNN and CDR2 SYGVQD (reference sequence). The CDR3 has 12 amino acids. In nucleotides, the CDR3 is TGCGCCCCCCAGGCCGATTGGGAGACCCAGTACTTC. This translates into CAPQADWETQYF.

The chain uses TRBV4-1 and TRBJ2-1, with 10 positions matching TRBD2. V shed 2 bases and J 7 bases; nucleotides not matched to a gene: 14. Germline V gene sequence: CDR1 MGHRA, CDR2 YSYEKL. This CDR3 contains 18 residues. This chain's CDR3 is CASSQTGLAQTFRNEQFF. The CDR3 DNA reads as TGCGCCAGCAGCCAAACGGGACTAGCGCAAACTTTCCGGAATGAGCAGTTCTTC.